One and the same sample provided the 18 T cell receptor beta chains below, sequenced in a study of regulatory T cells in long-lasting Graves disease. iRepertoire HTBI primers and Arm-PCR of CDR3 regions built TCR beta libraries. TCRdb reanalysed the multiplex PCR reads using MiXCR and keeps one entry per CDR3 protein. The sample comprises more than 450,000 distinct CDR3 sequences, about 11% of which are singletons, and almost 9% rests with the top ten. Time point: newly diagnosed GD, antithyroid drugs for less than 3 months. From RNA extracted from PBMCs, the TCR library was made. The same sample was also used in a study of T cells in Graves' hyperthyroidism and ophthalmopathy.

Sequences were derived from peripheral blood mononuclear cells (PBMCs), sampled at new diagnosis, from a patient treated with antithyroid drugs. The receptors stem from a woman in her thirties with Graves disease.

This clonotype was seen more than once but under ten times. V gene TRBV20-1 combines with J gene TRBJ2-7; tentatively, D is TRBD2 (6 bases). Germline V gives CDR1 DFQATT, CDR2 SNEGSKA (reference sequence). Deletions cut 0 bases from V and 2 bases from J, with 14 bases between. This CDR3 is 15 amino acids long. The CDR3 sequence is CSAREGTGLPYEQYF. Written as DNA, the CDR3 is TGCAGTGCTAGAGAGGGGACTGGCCTACCCTACGAGCAGTACTTC.

This clonotype was seen ten or more times. This CDR3 is missing its conserved last phenylalanine or tryptophan, likely due to a read error. Because the CDR3's place on the DNA is in doubt, the DNA is left out and the CDR3 is given as listed by TCRdb. The gene calls are TRBV29-1 and TRBJ2-1; TRBD2 reflects the table's D call only, with no check against the DNA. The V gene's germline CDR1 is SQVTM and CDR2 ANQGSEA. The CDR3 region is 11 residues in length, termini included. CDR3 sequence: CSVEEGGLGRV.

This clonotype came up many times. The rearrangement links TRBV5-1 to TRBJ2-7; 8 positions match TRBD1. The J segment lost 12 bases and the V segment lost 4 bases, leaving 9 bases of the junction unmatched. The CDR3 has 12 residues. Germline V lookup: CDR1 SGHRS, CDR2 YFSETQ. Here the CDR3 DNA reads TGCGCCAGCAGCCCTGCGACAGGGGTTCCGTACTTC. It translates to CASSPATGVPYF.

This clonotype has ten or more counts. This chain connects TRBV30 to TRBJ1-2; possibly TRBD1 for D (6 bases). Trimming removed 2 bases from V and 0 bases from J, with 16 bases in between. The CDR3 consists of 16 residues. CDR1 and CDR2 (germline): GTSNPN, SVGIG (reference sequence). The CDR3 loop is CAWSTLGQLANYGYTF. CDR3 sequence (DNA): TGTGCCTGGAGTACCTTAGGACAGCTAGCTAACTATGGCTACACCTTC.

A remark on this clonotype: The conserved closing phenylalanine or tryptophan is absent in this CDR3, likely reflecting a read error. The chain uses TRBV11-2 and TRBJ1-1; D is undetermined. The V end was cut by 5 bases, the J end by 4 bases, with 11 bases between. Germline V gene data show CDR1 as SGHAT and CDR2 as FQNNGV. This CDR3 has 13 amino acids. As DNA, the CDR3 is TGTGCCAGCAGCCCCCTTAGGAGCACTGAAGCTTTCCTT. This sequence encodes CASSPLRSTEAFL.

In its sample, this clonotype was seen many times. V and J are TRBV6-2 or TRBV6-3 and TRBJ1-5; 7 positions match TRBD1. Per the germline V gene, CDR1 is MNHEY and CDR2 is SVGEGT. The CDR3 has 18 amino acids. The ends lost 6 bases at V and 2 bases at J; junction bases unmatched: 16. The DNA for the CDR3 is TGTGCCAGCAGCGCCGGACAGGTAGACGGAGGTCGCAATCAGCCCCAGCATTTT. This gives the protein CASSAGQVDGGRNQPQHF.

The chain employs TRBV19 and TRBJ2-3; D is unclear. V lost 4 bases and J 3 bases, leaving 14 bases between the germline ends. The germline V gene encodes CDR1 LNHDA and CDR2 SQIVND (reference sequence). CDR3 size: 15 residues. The CDR3 loop reads CASSRQDDGTDTQYF. In nucleotides, the CDR3 is TGTGCCAGTAGTAGGCAGGACGATGGGACAGATACGCAGTATTTT. Together with reference TRBV19 and TRBJ2-3, the CDR3 gives the full variable domain: DGGITQSPKYLFRKEGQNVTLSCEQNLNHDAMYWYRQDPGQGLRLIYYSQIVNDFQKGDIAEGYSVSREKKESFPLTVTSAQKNPTAFYLCASSRQDDGTDTQYFGPGTRLTVL.

The V gene is TRBV6-2 or TRBV6-3, the J gene TRBJ1-2; weak D call: TRBD1 (6 bases). The CDR3 is made up of 15 amino acids. Germline-derived CDR1 and CDR2 are MNHEY and SVGEGT. V lost 6 bases and J 1 base, leaving 15 bases between the germline ends. CDR3 bases: TGTGCCAGCAGAGACACGGGGGCCGATAACTATGGCTACACCTTC. This gives the protein CASRDTGADNYGYTF.

This clonotype was detected many times. V and J are TRBV4-3 and TRBJ2-7, with 9 positions matching TRBD1. J gave up 5 bases and V 2 bases, and 10 bases lay outside the gene matches. Germline V gene lookup returns CDR1 LGHNA and CDR2 YSLEER. The CDR3 loop spans 16 amino acids. The CDR3 nucleotides read TGCGCCAGCAGCCAAACCTACAGGGGGCATTGGGACGAGCAGTACTTC. It codes for CASSQTYRGHWDEQYF.

This clonotype has a count of ten or more. The chain is built from TRBV11-2 and TRBJ2-7; 7 bases map to TRBD1. CDR1 SGHAT and CDR2 FQNNGV come from the germline V gene. The ends lost 0 bases at V and 3 bases at J; junction bases unmatched: 5. The CDR3 runs 15 residues. The CDR3 DNA reads TGTGCCAGCAGCTTAGAATGGGGACAGAACTACGAGCAGTACTTC. Translating gives CASSLEWGQNYEQYF. Full variable domain (outside the CDR3, taken from reference TRBV11-2 and TRBJ2-7): EAGVAQSPRYKIIEKRQSVAFWCNPISGHATLYWYQQILGQGPKLLIQFQNNGVVDDSQLPKDRFSAERLKGVDSTLKIQPAKLEDSAVYLCASSLEWGQNYEQYFGPGTRLTVT.

This clonotype was counted at least ten times. This CDR3 is CASSSKTSGRAYEQYF. DNA of the CDR3: TGTGCCAGCAGCTCGAAGACTAGCGGGAGAGCCTACGAGCAGTACTTC. This rearrangement joins TRBV7-8 to TRBJ2-7; the match to TRBD2 covers 12 bases. Unmatched junction bases numbered 6, after V lost 4 bases and J lost 2 bases. From germline, CDR1 is SGHVS and CDR2 FQNEAQ. CDR3 length equals 16 residues.

The sample holds many counts of this clonotype. The genes are TRBV19 and TRBJ2-1, with 7 positions matching TRBD2. CDR3 size: 13 residues. Germline values: CDR1 LNHDA, CDR2 SQIVND (reference sequence). J lost 4 bases, V lost 10 bases, and 7 bases had no gene match. CDR3 nucleotides: TGTGCCACCTTGACTAGCAGTTACAATGAGCAGTTCTTC. Protein product: CATLTSSYNEQFF. The complete variable domain, with remaining parts taken from reference TRBV19 and TRBJ2-1, reads DGGITQSPKYLFRKEGQNVTLSCEQNLNHDAMYWYRQDPGQGLRLIYYSQIVNDFQKGDIAEGYSVSREKKESFPLTVTSAQKNPTAFYLCATLTSSYNEQFFGPGTRLTVL.

This clonotype occurred a few times. Relative to the germline gene, one junction end is altered; a read error may explain this. The V gene is TRBV9, the J gene TRBJ2-3; 9 nucleotides line up with TRBD2. The germline V gene has CDR1 SGDLS and CDR2 YYNGEE. This CDR3 is built from 17 residues. The CDR3 region is CASSVGFSREGTGTQYF. The CDR3 DNA follows: TGTGCCAGCAGCGTAGGATTTTCGCGGGAGGGAACAGGTACGCAGTATTTT.

The table lists this clonotype with many counts. CDR3 nucleotide sequence: TGTGCCAGCAGTGACAGACAGTTGGGCGCTGAAGCTTTCTTT. Encoded protein: CASSDRQLGAEAFF. This chain joins TRBV6-1 and TRBJ1-1, with TRBD1 as a possible D gene (5 bases). V was trimmed by 3 bases and J by 6 bases, leaving 14 bases between them. Germline lookup yields CDR1 MNHNS and CDR2 SASEGT. The CDR3 totals 14 residues.

The table lists this clonotype with many counts. The chain recombines TRBV12-3 or TRBV12-4 with TRBJ2-1; 11 positions match TRBD2. The CDR3 consists of 21 residues. V trimming: 7 bases; J trimming: 0 bases; junction bases outside the gene matches: 20. CDR3 amino acids: CASIPLRLAGNSAYSYNEQFF. The CDR3 region has the DNA TGTGCCAGCATTCCACTTAGACTAGCGGGAAACAGCGCCTACTCCTACAATGAGCAGTTCTTC.

In its sample, this clonotype was seen many times. The chain has TRBV5-1 and TRBJ2-1, with TRBD2 as a possible D gene (6 bases). The germline V gene encodes CDR1 SGHRS and CDR2 YFSETQ. The CDR3 loop spans 16 amino acids. V dropped 4 bases and J dropped 7 bases, with 21 bases sitting between them. This chain's CDR3 is CASSAQTGTRTNEQFF. Here the CDR3 DNA reads TGCGCCAGCAGCGCCCAGACCGGGACTCGGACTAATGAGCAGTTCTTC. Full variable domain (remainder filled in from reference TRBV5-1 and TRBJ2-1): KAGVTQTPRYLIKTRGQQVTLSCSPISGHRSVSWYQQTPGQGLQFLFEYFSETQRNKGNFPGRFSGRQFSNSRSEMNVSTLELGDSALYLCASSAQTGTRTNEQFFGPGTRLTVL.

At least ten counts were recorded for this clonotype. This chain uses TRBV6-2 or TRBV6-3 with TRBJ1-1; D unresolved. Germline V CDR1 and CDR2: MNHEY, SVGEGT. Between the trimmed V and J ends, which lost 6 bases and 11 bases, there was a span of 16 bases. CDR3 length: 12 amino acids. The CDR3 region is CASRNEGIEAFF. CDR3 in DNA: TGTGCCAGCAGAAACGAGGGCATCGAGGCTTTCTTT.

V and J are TRBV10-3 and TRBJ2-5; 7 bases map to TRBD1. The CDR3 sequence is 15 residues long. The ends lost 3 bases at V and 2 bases at J; junction bases unmatched: 6. From germline, CDR1 is ENHRY and CDR2 SYGVKD. In nucleotides, the CDR3 is TGTGCCATCAGTGATAGGGACAGACAGCAAGAGACCCAGTACTTC. Translated: CAISDRDRQQETQYF.